Each of the 12 T cell receptor beta chains below was sequenced from the same sample in a study of radiotherapy plus CTLA-4 blockade in lung cancer. Libraries were prepared by immunoSEQ multiplex PCR; TCRdb keeps only in-frame clonotypes and omits some of them. The table lists about 45,000 clones, approximately 73% of them singletons. This specimen consisted of peripheral blood, obtained from a patient treated with radiotherapy plus ipilimumab. All receptors come from a human donor with non-small cell lung cancer who had a complete response to radiotherapy plus ipilimumab.

This clone was counted a few times. J is TRBJ2-1 and V is TRBV6-6, with 9 bases matching TRBD2. CDR1 MNHNY and CDR2 SVGAGI come from the germline V gene (reference sequence). CDR3 length: 15 residues. V lost 8 bases to trimming and J lost 7 bases; unmatched junction nucleotides: 12. CDR3 residues: CASANSGSRLNEQFF. CDR3 in DNA: TGTGCCAGCGCGAATAGCGGGAGTCGGTTAAATGAGCAGTTCTTC.

CDR3 protein: CASSQEWSGTDTQYF. CDR3 nucleotide sequence: TGCGCCAGCAGCCAAGAATGGTCAGGGACAGATACGCAGTATTTT. This chain links TRBV4-3 with TRBJ2-3, with D perhaps matching TRBD1 (5 bases). V gave up 0 bases and J gave up 3 bases, with 10 bases separating them. Per the germline V gene, CDR1 is LGHNA and CDR2 is YSLEER. This CDR3 spans 15 amino acids.

The rearrangement joins TRBV28 to TRBJ2-7, with D tentatively TRBD1 (6 bases). CDR3 length equals 15 residues. Trimming cost V 3 bases and J 2 bases, with 14 bases left between them. Germline loops: CDR1 MDHEN, CDR2 SYDVKM. This chain's CDR3 is CASSFSSTGAYEQYF. The CDR3 DNA reads TGTGCCAGCAGTTTTTCCTCGACAGGAGCCTACGAGCAGTACTTC. The full variable domain, completed using reference TRBV28 and TRBJ2-7, is DVKVTQSSRYLVKRTGEKVFLECVQDMDHENMFWYRQDPGLGLRLIYFSYDVKMKEKGDIPEGYSVSREKKERFSLILESASTNQTSMYLCASSFSSTGAYEQYFGPGTRLTVT.

V gene TRBV7-2 combines with J gene TRBJ2-2; D gene unclear. The CDR3 loop spans 13 amino acids. Between the trimmed V and J ends, which lost 4 bases and 6 bases, there was a span of 9 bases. The germline gives CDR1 SGHTA, CDR2 FQGNSA. CDR3 region: CASSSTWAGELFF. CDR3 sequence (DNA): TGTGCCAGCAGCTCGACTTGGGCCGGGGAGCTGTTTTTT.

This clone has just a few counts. The chain joins TRBV19 to TRBJ1-1, with D possibly TRBD1 on 6 matching bases. Looked up from germline, CDR1 is LNHDA and CDR2 is SQIVND (reference sequence). CDR3 length: 14 amino acids. V dropped 4 bases and J dropped 5 bases, with 14 bases sitting between them. The CDR3 region is CASSTSYRVTEAFF. The CDR3 nucleotides read TGTGCCAGTAGTACCTCCTACAGGGTTACTGAAGCTTTCTTT.

The chain employs TRBV11-2 and TRBJ2-7, with 10 nucleotides matching TRBD1. Germline values: CDR1 SGHAT, CDR2 FQNNGV. J lost 2 bases, V lost 1 base, and 2 bases had no gene match. This CDR3 region has 15 residues. The CDR3 is CASSLAGTGAYEQYF. The CDR3 coding sequence is TGTGCCAGCAGCTTAGCAGGGACAGGGGCCTACGAGCAGTACTTC.

The J gene is TRBJ2-7, the V gene TRBV5-1; TRBD1 matches 9 bases. Trimming at V came to 4 bases and at J to 5 bases, leaving 13 bases not matched to a gene. In germline, CDR1 is SGHRS, CDR2 YFSETQ. CDR3 size: 16 residues. The CDR3 DNA reads as TGCGCCAGCAGCCCTGCTACGGGACAGGGACTCCACGAGCAGTACTTC. Translated, it gives CASSPATGQGLHEQYF.

In DNA, the CDR3 is TGTGCCAGCAGCTTAGGTCCGGACAGGGGGCGATATCAGCCCCAGCATTTT. This encodes CASSLGPDRGRYQPQHF. The rearrangement links TRBV7-9 to TRBJ1-5, with TRBD1 matching over 11 bases. The CDR3 covers 17 residues. J lost 5 bases, V lost 1 base, and 7 bases had no gene match. The germline V gene has CDR1 SEHNR and CDR2 FQNEAQ (reference sequence).

The CDR3 region has the DNA TGTGCCAGTAGTATCGAGGCGTTGACGGGTGAGCAGTTCTTC. It encodes CASSIEALTGEQFF. This rearrangement joins TRBV19 to TRBJ2-1; no reliable D call. The V end was cut by 3 bases, the J end by 9 bases, with 15 bases between. The CDR3 length is 14 residues. CDR1 LNHDA and CDR2 SQIVND come from the germline V gene (reference sequence).

This clone was seen a single time. The V gene is TRBV6-1, the J gene TRBJ1-5; 7 bases agree with TRBD1. The CDR3 length is 15 residues. V was pared by 5 bases and J by 4 bases, with 8 bases of the junction left unmatched. Per the germline V gene, CDR1 is MNHNS and CDR2 is SASEGT. CDR3 loop: CASSPRTGWNQPQHF. The CDR3 DNA follows: TGTGCCAGCAGTCCACGGACAGGATGGAATCAGCCCCAGCATTTT.

The V call is TRBV4-3, the J call TRBJ2-1; TRBD1 agrees at 7 bases. The V gene end was trimmed by 5 bases and the J gene end by 3 bases; junction bases not matched to a gene: 7. In germline, CDR1 is LGHNA, CDR2 YSLEER. CDR3 size: 15 residues. The CDR3 region has the DNA TGCGCCAGCAGCTTAGGGAGACAGGGCTACAATGAGCAGTTCTTC. The encoded protein is CASSLGRQGYNEQFF.

The V call is TRBV7-9, the J call TRBJ2-6; 7 bases are shared with TRBD1. Germline-derived CDR1 and CDR2 are SEHNR and FQNEAQ (reference sequence). CDR3 length: 18 residues. V was clipped by 1 base and J by 3 bases; unmatched bases: 9. The CDR3, as DNA: TGTGCCAGCAGCTTAGAGAGAGGGGGCGTATTTGGGGCCAACGTCCTGACTTTC. Encoded protein: CASSLERGGVFGANVLTF.